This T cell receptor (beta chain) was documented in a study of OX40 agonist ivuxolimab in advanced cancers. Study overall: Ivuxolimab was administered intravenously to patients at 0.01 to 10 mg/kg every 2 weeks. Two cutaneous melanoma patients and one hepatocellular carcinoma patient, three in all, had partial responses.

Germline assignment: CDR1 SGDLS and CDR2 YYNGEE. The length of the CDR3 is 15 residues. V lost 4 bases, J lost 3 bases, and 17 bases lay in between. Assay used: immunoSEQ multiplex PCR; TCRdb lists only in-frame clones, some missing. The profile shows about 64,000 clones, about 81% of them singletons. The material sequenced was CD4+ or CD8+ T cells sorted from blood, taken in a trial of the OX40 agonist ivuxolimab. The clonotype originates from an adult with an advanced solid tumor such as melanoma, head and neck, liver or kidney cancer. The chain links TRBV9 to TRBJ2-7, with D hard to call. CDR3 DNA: TGTGCCAGCAGCCCAGACCCTTCTCTGGGCTACGAGCAGTACTTC. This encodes CASSPDPSLGYEQYF.